Shown below are 9 T cell receptor beta chains from a single sample sequenced in a study of PD-1 blockade in classical Hodgkin lymphoma. Each patient experienced a relapse that followed autologous stem cell transplantation, and brentuximab vedotin exposure varied. Some clones are missing from TCRdb's copy, which holds only in-frame ones; the method was immunoSEQ multiplex PCR. The sample contains some 24,000 clones, 70% to 80% of which appear only once. The sequencing here drew on peripheral blood mononuclear cells (PBMCs), taken at baseline. Receptors originate from a human donor with classical Hodgkin lymphoma.

The chain combines TRBV5-1 with TRBJ1-6; D gene uncertain. There are 15 residues in the CDR3. Looked up from germline, CDR1 is SGHRS and CDR2 is YFSETQ. V was cut by 5 bases and J by 7 bases, with 16 bases left in between. The CDR3 here is CASSLEAGSNSPLHF. CDR3 bases: TGCGCCAGCAGTTTAGAGGCGGGGAGCAATTCACCCCTCCACTTT.

This clone was recorded a few times. V gene TRBV15 combines with J gene TRBJ2-3; the D gene is possibly TRBD1 (6 bases). The length of the CDR3 is 14 residues. CDR1 is LNHNV, CDR2 YYDKDF, per germline (reference sequence). The V and J ends lost 5 bases and 2 bases respectively, with 11 bases between them. The DNA of the CDR3 is TGTGCCACCAGCGGGACAATCTTCACAGATACGCAGTATTTT. This gives the protein CATSGTIFTDTQYF.

The chain carries TRBV9 and TRBJ2-5; D possibly uses TRBD1 or TRBD2 (5 bases each). Trimming removed 1 base from V and 6 bases from J, with 10 bases in between. The CDR3 sequence is 13 residues long. Germline lookup yields CDR1 SGDLS and CDR2 YYNGEE. The CDR3, as DNA: TGTGCCAGCAGCGTAAGGGACGGGAAGACCCAGTACTTC. As protein: CASSVRDGKTQYF.

This clone was observed once. V is TRBV5-1 and J is TRBJ1-3; the match to TRBD1 covers 8 bases. V trimming: 5 bases; J trimming: 11 bases; junction bases outside the gene matches: 9. This CDR3 has 13 residues. The germline CDR1 and CDR2 sequences are SGHRS and YFSETQ. The CDR3 DNA is TGCGCCAGCAGTTTGACAGGGGAAAGGGCCATATATTTT. As protein: CASSLTGERAIYF.

This clone has more than one count but fewer than ten. The chain has TRBV7-6 and TRBJ2-3; 10 bases match TRBD2. Trimming cost V 3 bases and J 5 bases; bases outside gene matches: 8. The CDR3 is 16 residues long. Germline V lookup: CDR1 SGHVS, CDR2 FNYEAQ. CDR3 in amino acids: CASSFSPGLAKDTQYF. In DNA form, the CDR3 reads TGTGCCAGCAGCTTCTCTCCGGGACTAGCGAAAGATACGCAGTATTTT.

The chain combines TRBV4-1 with TRBJ2-3, with D perhaps being TRBD1 or TRBD2 (5 bases each). The CDR3 consists of 14 residues. V gave up 2 bases and J gave up 2 bases, with 8 bases separating them. In germline, CDR1 is MGHRA, CDR2 YSYEKL. The CDR3 here is CASSQTGTTDTQYF. The CDR3 coding sequence is TGCGCCAGCAGCCAAACCGGGACCACAGATACGCAGTATTTT.

This chain links TRBV28 with TRBJ2-7, with 9 nucleotides matching TRBD1. The CDR3 has 15 amino acids. J gave up 6 bases and V 7 bases, and 13 bases lay outside the gene matches. Germline assignment: CDR1 MDHEN and CDR2 SYDVKM. CDR3: CASKEQGAPFGEQYF. The CDR3 nucleotides read TGTGCCAGCAAAGAACAGGGGGCGCCTTTTGGCGAGCAGTACTTC.

This clone was detected once. The chain is built from TRBV10-3 and TRBJ1-6; no firm D call. The CDR3 length is 17 residues. CDR1 and CDR2 from the germline V gene are ENHRY and SYGVKD. Trimming pared 3 bases from V and 0 bases from J, leaving 12 bases between. The CDR3 DNA reads as TGTGCCATCAGTGACTCCGTTAAGGGCTCCTATAATTCACCCCTCCACTTT. Amino acid sequence: CAISDSVKGSYNSPLHF.

The V and J genes are TRBV19 and TRBJ2-7; 8 nucleotides agree with TRBD2. The germline V gene has CDR1 LNHDA and CDR2 SQIVND (reference sequence). The length of the CDR3 is 15 residues. Losses at the gene ends were 1 base for V and 0 bases for J; bases not matched to a gene: 2. Here the CDR3 DNA reads TGTGCCAGTAGTATAGTCGGGGGGGACTCCTACGAGCAGTACTTC. Encoded protein: CASSIVGGDSYEQYF.